The 2 T cell receptor beta chains below all came from one sample that was sequenced in a study of blood T cell repertoires in COVID-19 (TCRdb year 2020). Library construction relied on the immunoSEQ multiplex PCR assay. Drawn from immuneACCESS, this table holds only the in-frame rearrangements with V and J called that TCRdb kept. Clones are partly lost; checked studies trace under half to an unresolved V gene and leave the rest unexplained. The sample has about 220,000 clones on record, under 90% of them singletons. In total, the top ten clones hold around 3.4% of the sample. The sequencing sample was made of PBMCs or T cells enriched from blood (not recorded which). These receptor sequences come from a woman in her sixties who had recovered from COVID-19.

The V call is TRBV3-1 (or the pseudogene TRBV3-2), the J call TRBJ2-1, with TRBD2 as a possible D gene (6 bases). V gave up 1 base and J gave up 7 bases, with 17 bases separating them. The germline V gene has CDR1 LGHDT and CDR2 YNNKEL (reference sequence). The CDR3 is made up of 16 amino acids. The CDR3 DNA follows: TGTGCCAGCAGCCAAGCGGGGGAGCCCCAGGTAAATGAGCAGTTCTTC. This encodes CASSQAGEPQVNEQFF.

The J gene is TRBJ1-6, the V gene TRBV19; tentative D call: TRBD1 (6 bases). This CDR3 has 16 residues. The germline gives CDR1 LNHDA, CDR2 SQIVND (reference sequence). V was pared by 4 bases and J by 1 base, with 11 bases between. Here the CDR3 DNA reads TGTGCCAGTAGTAAACCGACAGGATCCTATAATTCACCCCTCCACTTT. It is translated as CASSKPTGSYNSPLHF.